Given below is one TCR beta chain in context. Its antigen is currently not known. Qualities for individual bases were not recorded, and no much larger clone is one base off. The trial excluded patients who had a history of autoimmune disease or were on systemic immunosuppression. In every dose cohort, peripheral blood was drawn for TCR sequencing at baseline, cycle 4 day 1, and cycle 7 day 1. Samples were obtained from an open-label, multicenter, first-in-human phase I dose-escalation trial of ivuxolimab. Adults with locally advanced or metastatic melanoma, renal cell carcinoma, hepatocellular carcinoma or head and neck squamous cell carcinoma were enrolled in the trial. Before TCR sequencing, CD4+ T cells and CD8+ T cells were sorted from peripheral blood as separate populations. This specimen comes from a study of OX40 agonist ivuxolimab in advanced cancers. Background on the whole study: Ivuxolimab was a fully human IgG2 agonistic monoclonal antibody targeting the costimulatory receptor OX40 (CD134). Partial responses occurred in three dose-escalation patients: two with cutaneous melanoma and one with hepatocellular carcinoma. In the dose-escalation cohort, 70% to 85% of patients were male, and the mean age was around 60 years, with a range of roughly 23 to 85. The monotherapy dose-escalation portion (N ≈ 57 patients) of the phase I ivuxolimab trial is reported in the paper. The purpose of peripheral TCRbeta sequencing was to test whether ivuxolimab changed TCR sequence diversity and led to clonal T-cell expansion. Among the 52 dose-escalation patients, around 20 had hepatocellular carcinoma, 15 melanoma, 9 renal cell carcinoma and 9 head and neck cancer. Prior anti-PD-1, anti-PD-L1 or anti-CTLA-4 therapy was permitted, and about two fifths of dose-escalation patients had received checkpoint inhibitors. Intravenous ivuxolimab was administered to patients every 2 weeks at six dose levels: 0.01, 0.1, 0.3, 1.5, 3 and 10 mg/kg. Beyond this particular receptor, the publication reports: Partial responders in the 0.1-3.0 mg/kg groups had among the lowest normalized peripheral clonal expansion, especially among CD8+ T cells. Low levels of normalized T-cell clonal expansion were also seen in some nonresponding patients. At doses from 0.1 to 3.0 mg/kg, clonal expansion was seen in both CD4+ and CD8+ blood T cells between baseline and week 6. On average, CD8+ T cells showed more expanded clones than CD4+ T cells after ivuxolimab. The antigen specificity of the peripheral T cells that underwent clonal expansion was not determined.

Deletion took 2 bases off V and 7 bases off J, with a span of 12 bases between the germline ends. There are 13 amino acids in the CDR3, from cysteine to phenylalanine inclusive. The sequence is cut down to CDR3 DNA, 39 bases in frame from base 1. Taken from the germline V gene, the CDR1 and CDR2 loops are MNHNS and SASEGT. Genomic DNA was extracted from sorted cells for sequencing of the TCRbeta CDR3 region. The immunoSEQ Assay was used for sequencing of TCRbeta CDR3 regions. TCRdb took this table from immuneACCESS and kept in-frame rearrangements with V and J called. Such tables lack part of the clones; where checked against another copy, unresolved V genes explain under half of the gap, and the rest is unexplained. The sample has 60,000 or so clones on record, 90% to 95% of them singletons. The ten largest clones add up to around 20% of the sample.

Sequences were derived from CD4+ or CD8+ T cells sorted from blood, sampled in a trial of the OX40 agonist ivuxolimab. The chain uses TRBV6-1 and TRBJ2-7, with TRBD1 tentatively as D gene (5 bases match). The source is an adult with an advanced solid tumor such as melanoma, head and neck, liver or kidney cancer. The CDR3 loop reads CASSEFWHREQYF. The bases are TGTGCCAGCAGTGAATTTTGGCACAGGGAGCAGTACTTC.